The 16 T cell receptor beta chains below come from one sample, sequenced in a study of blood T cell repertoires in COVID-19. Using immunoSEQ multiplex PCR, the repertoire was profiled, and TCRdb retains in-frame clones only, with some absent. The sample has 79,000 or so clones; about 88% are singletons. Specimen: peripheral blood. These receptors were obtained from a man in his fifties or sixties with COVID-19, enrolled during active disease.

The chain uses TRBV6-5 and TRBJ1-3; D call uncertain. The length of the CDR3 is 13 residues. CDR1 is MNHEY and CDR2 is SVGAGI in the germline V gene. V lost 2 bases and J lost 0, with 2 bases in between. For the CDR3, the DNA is TGTGCCAGCAGTTACCTCTCTGGAAACACCATATATTTT. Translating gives CASSYLSGNTIYF.

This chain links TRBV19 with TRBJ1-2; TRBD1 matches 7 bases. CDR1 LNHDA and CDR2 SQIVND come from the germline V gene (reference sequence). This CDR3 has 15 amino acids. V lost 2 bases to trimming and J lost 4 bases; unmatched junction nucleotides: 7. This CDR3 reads CASSILRQGFYGYTF. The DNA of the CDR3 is TGTGCCAGTAGTATACTCCGACAGGGCTTCTATGGCTACACCTTC.

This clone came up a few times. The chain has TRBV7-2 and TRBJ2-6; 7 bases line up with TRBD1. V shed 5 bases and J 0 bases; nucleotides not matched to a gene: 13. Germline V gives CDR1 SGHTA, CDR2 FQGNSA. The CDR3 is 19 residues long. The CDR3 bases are TGTGCCAGCAGCGACAACAGGGGTTGGGCCATCTCTGGGGCCAACGTCCTGACTTTC. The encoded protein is CASSDNRGWAISGANVLTF.

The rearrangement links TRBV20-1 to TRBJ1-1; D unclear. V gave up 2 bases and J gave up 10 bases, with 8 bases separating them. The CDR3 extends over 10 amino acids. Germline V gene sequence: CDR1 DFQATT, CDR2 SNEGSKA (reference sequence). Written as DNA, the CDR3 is TGCAGTGCTAGACCAGGAATAGCTTTCTTT. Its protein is CSARPGIAFF.

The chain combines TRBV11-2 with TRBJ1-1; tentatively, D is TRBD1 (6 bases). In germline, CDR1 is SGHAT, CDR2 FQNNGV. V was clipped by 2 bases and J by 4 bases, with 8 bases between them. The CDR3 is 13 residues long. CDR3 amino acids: CASSLQQGTEAFF. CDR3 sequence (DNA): TGTGCCAGCAGCTTACAACAGGGCACTGAAGCTTTCTTT.

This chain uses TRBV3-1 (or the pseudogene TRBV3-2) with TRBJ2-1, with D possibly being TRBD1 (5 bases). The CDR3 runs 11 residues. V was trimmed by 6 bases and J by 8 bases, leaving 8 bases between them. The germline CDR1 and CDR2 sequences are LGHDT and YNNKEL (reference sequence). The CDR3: CASRDIYEQFF. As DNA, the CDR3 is TGTGCCAGCAGGGACATCTATGAGCAGTTCTTC.

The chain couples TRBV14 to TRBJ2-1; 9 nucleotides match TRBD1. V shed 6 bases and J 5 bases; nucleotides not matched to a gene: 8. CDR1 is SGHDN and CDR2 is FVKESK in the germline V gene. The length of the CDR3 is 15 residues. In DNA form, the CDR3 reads TGTGCCAGCAGTCTAAGACAGGGGGTACACAATGAGCAGTTCTTC. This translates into CASSLRQGVHNEQFF. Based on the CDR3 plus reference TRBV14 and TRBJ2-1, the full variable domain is EAGVTQFPSHSVIEKGQTVTLRCDPISGHDNLYWYRRVMGKEIKFLLHFVKESKQDESGMPNNRFLAERTGGTYSTLKVQPAELEDSGVYFCASSLRQGVHNEQFFGPGTRLTVL.

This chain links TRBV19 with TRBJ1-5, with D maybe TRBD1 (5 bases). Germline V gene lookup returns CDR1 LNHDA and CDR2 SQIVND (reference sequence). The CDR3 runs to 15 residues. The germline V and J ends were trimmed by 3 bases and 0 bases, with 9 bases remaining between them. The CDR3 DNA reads TGTGCCAGTAGTATCCTGGGGGGTAGCAATCAGCCCCAGCATTTT. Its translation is CASSILGGSNQPQHF.

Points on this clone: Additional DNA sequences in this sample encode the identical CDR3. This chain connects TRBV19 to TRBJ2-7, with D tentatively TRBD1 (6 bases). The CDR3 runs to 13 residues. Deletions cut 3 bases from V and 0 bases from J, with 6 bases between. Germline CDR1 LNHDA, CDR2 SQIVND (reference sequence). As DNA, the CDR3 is TGTGCCAGTAGTATGGACAGCTCCTACGAGCAGTACTTC. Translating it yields CASSMDSSYEQYF.

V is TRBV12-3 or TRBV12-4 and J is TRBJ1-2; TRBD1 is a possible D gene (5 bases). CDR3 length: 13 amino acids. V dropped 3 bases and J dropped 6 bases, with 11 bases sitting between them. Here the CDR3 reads CASSFRGADGYTF. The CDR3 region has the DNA TGTGCCAGCAGTTTTCGTGGGGCAGATGGCTACACCTTC.

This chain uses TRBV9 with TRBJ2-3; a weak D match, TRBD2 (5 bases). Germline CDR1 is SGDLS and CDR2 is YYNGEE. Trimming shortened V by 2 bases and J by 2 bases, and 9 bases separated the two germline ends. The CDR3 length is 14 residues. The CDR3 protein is CASSVEGVTDTQYF. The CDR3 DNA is TGTGCCAGCAGCGTCGAGGGAGTCACAGATACGCAGTATTTT.

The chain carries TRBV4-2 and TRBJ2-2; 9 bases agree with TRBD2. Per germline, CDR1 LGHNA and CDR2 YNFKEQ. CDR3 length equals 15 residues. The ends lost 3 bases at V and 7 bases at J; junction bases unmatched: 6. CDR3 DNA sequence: TGTGCCAGCAGCCAGGAGGGACTAGCTTTCGGGGAGCTGTTTTTT. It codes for CASSQEGLAFGELFF.

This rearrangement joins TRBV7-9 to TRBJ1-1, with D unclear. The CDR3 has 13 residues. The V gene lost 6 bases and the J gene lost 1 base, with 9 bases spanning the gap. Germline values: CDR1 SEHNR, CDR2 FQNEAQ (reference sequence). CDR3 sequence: CASRQSRNTEAFF. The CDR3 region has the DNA TGTGCCAGCAGACAGAGTAGGAACACTGAAGCTTTCTTT.

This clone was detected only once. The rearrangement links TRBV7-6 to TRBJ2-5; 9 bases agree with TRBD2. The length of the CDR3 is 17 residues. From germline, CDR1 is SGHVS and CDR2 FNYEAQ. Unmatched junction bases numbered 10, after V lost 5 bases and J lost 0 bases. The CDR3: CASSAAVAGEYQETQYF. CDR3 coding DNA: TGTGCCAGCAGCGCTGCGGTAGCGGGGGAGTACCAAGAGACCCAGTACTTC.

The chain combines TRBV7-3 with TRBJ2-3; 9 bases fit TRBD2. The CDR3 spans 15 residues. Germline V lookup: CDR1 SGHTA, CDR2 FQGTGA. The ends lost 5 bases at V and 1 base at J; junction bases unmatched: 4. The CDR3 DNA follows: TGTGCCAGCAGCCCCTCTAGCGGGGGCACAGATACGCAGTATTTT. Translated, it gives CASSPSSGGTDTQYF.

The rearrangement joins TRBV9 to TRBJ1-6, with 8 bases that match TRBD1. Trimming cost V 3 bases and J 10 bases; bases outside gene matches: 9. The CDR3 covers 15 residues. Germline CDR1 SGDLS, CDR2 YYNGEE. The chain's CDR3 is CASSARQGAKSPLHF. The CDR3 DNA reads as TGTGCCAGCAGCGCTCGGCAGGGGGCAAAGTCACCCCTCCACTTT.